These 25 T cell receptor beta chains share one sample of origin, sequenced in a study of regulatory T cells in long-lasting Graves disease. Investigators prepared the TCR beta libraries by applying iRepertoire HTBI primers and Arm-PCR of CDR3 regions. TCRdb re-called the multiplex PCR reads through MiXCR, storing one row per CDR3 protein. The table includes 450,000 or so distinct CDR3 sequences, 20% to 25% detected once. Described time point: persistent/refractory GD, antithyroid drugs over 5 years with positive TRAb. Extracted PBMC RNA gave rise to the TCR library. This specimen was peripheral blood mononuclear cells (PBMCs), taken when the disease was refractory, from a patient treated with antithyroid drugs. All receptors derive from a female donor with Graves disease.

This clonotype was counted many times. The gene calls are TRBV7-2 and TRBJ2-1; a possible D gene is TRBD2 (5 bases). CDR3 length: 14 residues. Trimming left V 5 bases short and J 4 bases short, with 12 bases between. Germline-derived CDR1 and CDR2 are SGHTA and FQGNSA. The CDR3 is CASSPGLAYNEQFF. CDR3 bases: TGTGCCAGCAGCCCCGGACTCGCTTACAATGAGCAGTTCTTC.

Turning to this clonotype: A read error may produce the germline difference seen at one junction end. The chain links TRBV7-9 to TRBJ1-1, with no clear D. Germline CDR1 is SEHNR and CDR2 is FQNEAQ (reference sequence). The CDR3 spans 14 residues. The CDR3 DNA follows: TGTGTCAGCAGCCTAAGTCCCTCATTTGCCGAAGCTTTCTTT. This encodes CVSSLSPSFAEAFF.

This clonotype turned up a few times. The chain is built from TRBV6-2 or TRBV6-3 and TRBJ1-3; D is undetermined. The CDR3 spans 16 residues. Deletions cut 0 bases from V and 0 bases from J, with 9 bases between. The germline gives CDR1 MNHEY, CDR2 SVGEGT. CDR3 coding DNA: TGTGCCAGCAGTTACTCGGGCCCCAGCTCTGGAAACACCATATATTTT. Amino acids: CASSYSGPSSGNTIYF.

The chain is built from TRBV30 and TRBJ2-7; the match to TRBD1 covers 7 bases. Germline V gives CDR1 GTSNPN, CDR2 SVGIG (reference sequence). The CDR3 runs 13 residues. V gave up 5 bases and J gave up 6 bases; unmatched junction bases: 10. The CDR3 DNA follows: TGTGCCTGGGCTGGACAGGTCCAGGGCGAGCAGTACTTC. Its protein is CAWAGQVQGEQYF.

V and J are TRBV7-9 and TRBJ2-2; D perhaps matches TRBD2 (5 bases). Trimming removed 7 bases at V and 2 bases at J, with 8 bases between. This CDR3 region has 13 residues. CDR1 is SEHNR and CDR2 is FQNEAQ in the germline V gene (reference sequence). CDR3 amino acids: CASTLANTGELFF. CDR3 DNA: TGTGCCAGCACCCTAGCTAACACCGGGGAGCTGTTTTTT. Filled out from reference TRBV7-9 and TRBJ2-2, the complete variable domain reads DTGVSQNPRHKITKRGQNVTFRCDPISEHNRLYWYRQTLGQGPEFLTYFQNEAQLEKSRLLSDRFSAERPKGSFSTLEIQRTEQGDSAMYLCASTLANTGELFFGEGSRLTVL.

With regard to this clonotype: Possible read error: a much larger clone is one base away. V and J are TRBV28 and TRBJ2-6; 8 positions match TRBD1. CDR3 length: 16 amino acids. Germline CDR1 MDHEN, CDR2 SYDVKM. CDR3 in amino acids: CASTPQGAAGANALTF. The CDR3 DNA follows: TGTGCCAGCACTCCGCAGGGGGCAGCAGGGGCCAACGCCCTGACTTTC. Full variable domain (rest looked up from reference TRBV28 and TRBJ2-6): DVKVTQSSRYLVKRTGEKVFLECVQDMDHENMFWYRQDPGLGLRLIYFSYDVKMKEKGDIPEGYSVSREKKERFSLILESASTNQTSMYLCASTPQGAAGANALTFGAGSRLTVL.

This clonotype was picked up many times. The chain links TRBV28 to TRBJ2-7; the D gene is possibly TRBD2 (5 bases). V dropped 4 bases and J dropped 7 bases, with 23 bases sitting between them. Germline loops: CDR1 MDHEN, CDR2 SYDVKM. The CDR3 extends over 16 amino acids. CDR3 in DNA: TGTGCCAGCAGTTCTCCCGTGGCCGGACTGTCGGGTGAGCAGTACTTC. Translation: CASSSPVAGLSGEQYF.

This chain connects TRBV29-1 to TRBJ2-4; D gene unclear. The CDR3 runs to 12 residues. V was clipped by 6 bases and J by 1 base, with 7 bases between them. Germline CDR1 and CDR2: SQVTM and ANQGSEA. Written as DNA, the CDR3 is TGCAGCGTGGGCTGGGCCAAAAACATTCAGTACTTC. Protein product: CSVGWAKNIQYF.

There are a few counts of this clonotype. The J gene is TRBJ1-6, the V gene TRBV20-1, with TRBD1 as a possible D gene (6 bases). The V end lost 7 bases, the J end lost 7 bases, and 17 bases lay between the germline ends. CDR3 length equals 14 residues. Germline CDR1 DFQATT, CDR2 SNEGSKA (reference sequence). CDR3 loop: CSVTFIDRNSPLHF. CDR3 in DNA: TGCAGTGTCACGTTTATAGACAGGAATTCACCCCTCCACTTT.

This clonotype was counted at least ten times. The chain combines TRBV6-5 with TRBJ2-7; D is possibly TRBD1 (6 bases). Trimming took 2 bases from V and 5 from J, leaving 10 bases between them. The germline V gene encodes CDR1 MNHEY and CDR2 SVGAGI. The CDR3 spans 13 residues. The CDR3 bases are TGTGCCAGCAGTTACCCAGGGGTGAACGAGCAGTACTTC. Translating gives CASSYPGVNEQYF.

In its sample, this clonotype was seen many times. This chain's CDR3 is CASNSGTVNSYEQYF. In nucleotides, the CDR3 is TGTGCCAGCAACTCCGGGACAGTCAACTCCTACGAGCAGTACTTC. The chain carries TRBV12-3 or TRBV12-4 and TRBJ2-7; 7 bases are a match to TRBD1. There are 15 residues in the CDR3. V shed 7 bases and J 0 bases; nucleotides not matched to a gene: 9.

This clonotype was found many times. V and J are TRBV6-1 and TRBJ1-2, with TRBD1 as a possible D gene (6 bases). CDR1 is MNHNS and CDR2 is SASEGT in the germline V gene. The CDR3 length is 13 residues. Deletions cut 8 bases from V and 1 base from J, with 11 bases between. The DNA for the CDR3 is TGTGCCAGCCTTAAGGGACATAACTATGGCTACACCTTC. Protein product: CASLKGHNYGYTF.

This clonotype was observed at least ten times. The chain employs TRBV19 and TRBJ1-1, with no clear D. This CDR3 has 11 amino acids. Trimming stripped 3 bases from V and 5 bases from J, with 4 bases between. Germline lookup yields CDR1 LNHDA and CDR2 SQIVND (reference sequence). DNA for the CDR3: TGTGCCAGTAGTATCCTTACTGAAGCTTTCTTT. Translated, it gives CASSILTEAFF.

In this sample, this clonotype turned up many times. The V call is TRBV11-2, the J call TRBJ1-1, with D hard to call. The CDR3 is made up of 15 amino acids. Trimming stripped 1 base from V and 8 bases from J, with 17 bases between. Germline-derived CDR1 and CDR2 are SGHAT and FQNNGV. CDR3 sequence reads: CASSLASYEGFEAFF. In nucleotides, the CDR3 is TGTGCCAGCAGCTTAGCCTCCTATGAGGGCTTCGAAGCTTTCTTT.

This clonotype was counted many times. This chain uses TRBV11-2 with TRBJ2-5; TRBD1 matches 8 bases. V trimming: 4 bases; J trimming: 5 bases; junction bases outside the gene matches: 3. The CDR3 extends over 13 amino acids. CDR1 and CDR2 from the germline V gene are SGHAT and FQNNGV. This chain's CDR3 is CASSSTGGETQYF. The CDR3 DNA sequence: TGTGCCAGCAGCTCCACAGGGGGGGAGACCCAGTACTTC.

V usage is TRBV19 and J usage is TRBJ1-1, with 8 bases lining up with TRBD1. V trimming: 5 bases; J trimming: 5 bases; junction bases outside the gene matches: 10. CDR3 length: 15 amino acids. Germline-derived CDR1 and CDR2 are LNHDA and SQIVND (reference sequence). The CDR3 coding sequence is TGTGCCAGTAGTCTCCCCCCGGGACAGGAAACTGAAGCTTTCTTT. It translates to CASSLPPGQETEAFF.

This clonotype was detected ten times or more. The V gene is TRBV6-2 or TRBV6-3, the J gene TRBJ2-7; possibly TRBD1 for D (5 bases). The CDR3 spans 13 residues. CDR1 and CDR2 from the germline V gene are MNHEY and SVGEGT. Trimming pared 3 bases from V and 4 bases from J, leaving 10 bases between. DNA for the CDR3: TGTGCCAGCAGTTATCGAACAGGTTACGAGCAGTACTTC. Translating gives CASSYRTGYEQYF.

This clonotype occurred many times. CDR3 DNA sequence: TGTGCCAGCAGTTACGCGGGACAGCTGAACACTGAAGCTTTCTTT. Translated: CASSYAGQLNTEAFF. This chain joins TRBV6-2 or TRBV6-3 and TRBJ1-1; 7 bases map to TRBD1. V was clipped by 2 bases and J by 0 bases; unmatched bases: 3. Germline loops: CDR1 MNHEY, CDR2 SVGEGT. CDR3 length equals 15 residues.

The V call is TRBV29-1, the J call TRBJ2-3; no clear D. V was pared by 3 bases and J by 4 bases, with 8 bases between. The CDR3 has 12 residues. Germline loops: CDR1 SQVTM, CDR2 ANQGSEA. The CDR3 spells CSVDSGADTQYF. The CDR3 DNA reads TGCAGCGTTGATAGTGGTGCAGATACGCAGTATTTT.

The CDR3, as DNA: TGCGCCAGCAGCCCGGGACAGGGGGGACGGGACTATGGCTACACCTTC. This encodes CASSPGQGGRDYGYTF. The rearrangement joins TRBV5-1 to TRBJ1-2, with 11 bases that match TRBD1. The CDR3 is made up of 16 amino acids. The germline CDR1 and CDR2 sequences are SGHRS and YFSETQ. V gave up 4 bases and J gave up 3 bases; unmatched junction bases: 8.

This clonotype was counted between two and nine times. V is TRBV5-1 and J is TRBJ2-2; no clear D. The germline V and J ends were trimmed by 0 bases and 8 bases, with 8 bases remaining between them. CDR3 length: 13 amino acids. Germline V gene sequence: CDR1 SGHRS, CDR2 YFSETQ. The CDR3 bases are TGCGCCAGCAGCTTGGCCTGGCAGGGGGAGCTGTTTTTT. Protein: CASSLAWQGELFF.

This clonotype was seen a few times. The rearrangement links TRBV12-5 to TRBJ1-1, with 8 bases that match TRBD1. The CDR3 consists of 14 residues. Germline V gene data show CDR1 as LGHNT and CDR2 as FRNRAP. V was clipped by 5 bases and J by 3 bases; unmatched bases: 5. CDR3: CASGARQGYTEAFF. CDR3 sequence (DNA): TGTGCTAGTGGTGCAAGACAGGGGTACACTGAAGCTTTCTTT.

This clonotype was seen ten or more times. The chain joins TRBV2 to TRBJ1-4; D is unresolved. Trimming took 7 bases from V and 2 from J, leaving 11 bases between them. This CDR3 spans 14 amino acids. Germline-derived CDR1 and CDR2 are SNHLY and FYNNEI. As DNA, the CDR3 is TGTGCCAGCACACAAGAGGTGACTAATGAAAAACTGTTTTTT. Translated, it gives CASTQEVTNEKLFF.

This chain joins TRBV12-5 and TRBJ2-3; a possible D gene is TRBD2 (6 bases). Germline V gives CDR1 LGHNT, CDR2 FRNRAP. The CDR3 length is 17 residues. V was trimmed by 0 bases and J by 3 bases, leaving 16 bases between them. CDR3 nucleotides: TGTGCTAGTGGTTTGGTGGTGTGGCGGGGATGGACAGATACGCAGTATTTT. Translating it yields CASGLVVWRGWTDTQYF.

This clonotype was detected a few times. The V call is TRBV7-2, the J call TRBJ2-7; 9 positions agree with TRBD1. The CDR3 loop spans 15 amino acids. The germline V gene encodes CDR1 SGHTA and CDR2 FQGNSA. J was trimmed by 4 bases and V by 5 bases; bases with no gene match: 9. CDR3 residues: CASSPSGTGFYEQYF. CDR3 nucleotides: TGTGCCAGCAGCCCGTCCGGGACAGGGTTTTACGAGCAGTACTTC. Together with reference TRBV7-2 and TRBJ2-7, the CDR3 gives the full variable domain: GAGVSQSPSNKVTEKGKDVELRCDPISGHTALYWYRQSLGQGLEFLIYFQGNSAPDKSGLPSDRFSAERTGGSVSTLTIQRTQQEDSAVYLCASSPSGTGFYEQYFGPGTRLTVT.